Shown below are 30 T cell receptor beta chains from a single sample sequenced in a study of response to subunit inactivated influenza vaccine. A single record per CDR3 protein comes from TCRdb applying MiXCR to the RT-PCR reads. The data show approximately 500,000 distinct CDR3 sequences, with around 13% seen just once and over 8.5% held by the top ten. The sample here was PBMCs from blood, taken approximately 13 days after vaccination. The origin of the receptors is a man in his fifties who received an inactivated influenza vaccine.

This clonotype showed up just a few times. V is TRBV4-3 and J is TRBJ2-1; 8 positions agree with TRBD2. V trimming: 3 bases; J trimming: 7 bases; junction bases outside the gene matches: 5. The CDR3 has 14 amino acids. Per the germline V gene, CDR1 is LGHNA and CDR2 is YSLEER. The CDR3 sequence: CASSQISGNNEQFF. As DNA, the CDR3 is TGCGCCAGCAGCCAGATTAGCGGGAATAATGAGCAGTTCTTC.

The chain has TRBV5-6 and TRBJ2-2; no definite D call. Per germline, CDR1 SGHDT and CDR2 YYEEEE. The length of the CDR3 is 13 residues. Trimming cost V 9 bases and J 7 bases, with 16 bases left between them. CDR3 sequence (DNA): TGTGCCACTTGCCTGGGCGAGATCGGGGAGCTGTTTTTT. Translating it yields CATCLGEIGELFF.

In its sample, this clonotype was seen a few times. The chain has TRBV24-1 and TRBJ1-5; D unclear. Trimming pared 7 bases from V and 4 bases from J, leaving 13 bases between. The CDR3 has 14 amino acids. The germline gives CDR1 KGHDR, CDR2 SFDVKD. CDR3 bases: TGTGCCACCAGCCAGACGGGGTCGAATCAGCCCCAGCATTTT. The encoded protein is CATSQTGSNQPQHF.

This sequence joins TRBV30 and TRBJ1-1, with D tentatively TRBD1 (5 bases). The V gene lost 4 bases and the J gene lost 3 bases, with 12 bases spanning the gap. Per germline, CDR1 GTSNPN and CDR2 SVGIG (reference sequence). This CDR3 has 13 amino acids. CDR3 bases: TGTGCCTGGACCAGCCGGGGGGACACTGAAGCTTTCTTT. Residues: CAWTSRGDTEAFF.

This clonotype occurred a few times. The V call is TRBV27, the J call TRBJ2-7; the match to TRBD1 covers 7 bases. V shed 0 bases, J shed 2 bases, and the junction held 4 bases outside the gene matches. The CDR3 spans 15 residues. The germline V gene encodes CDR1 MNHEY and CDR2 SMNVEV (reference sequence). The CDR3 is CASSLSGGFAYEQYF. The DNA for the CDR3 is TGTGCCAGCAGTTTATCAGGGGGCTTCGCCTACGAGCAGTACTTC.

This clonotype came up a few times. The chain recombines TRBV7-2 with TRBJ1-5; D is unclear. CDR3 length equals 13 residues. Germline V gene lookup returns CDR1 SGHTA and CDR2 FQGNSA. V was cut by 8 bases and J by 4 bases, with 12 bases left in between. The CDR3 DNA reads TGTGCCAGCGCCACAGAGGCTAATCAGCCCCAGCATTTT. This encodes CASATEANQPQHF.

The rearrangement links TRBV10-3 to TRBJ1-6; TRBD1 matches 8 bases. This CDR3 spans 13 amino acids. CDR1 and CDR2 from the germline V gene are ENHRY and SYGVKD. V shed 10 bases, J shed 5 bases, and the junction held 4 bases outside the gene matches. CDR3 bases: TGTGCCACAAAGGACAGGGATAATTCACCCCTCCACTTT. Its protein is CATKDRDNSPLHF.

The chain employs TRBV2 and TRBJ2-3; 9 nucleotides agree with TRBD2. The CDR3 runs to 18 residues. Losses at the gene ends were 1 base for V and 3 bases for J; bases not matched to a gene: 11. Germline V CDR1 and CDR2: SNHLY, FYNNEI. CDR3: CASSEDASGTLLTDTQYF. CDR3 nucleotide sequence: TGTGCCAGCAGTGAAGACGCTAGCGGGACCCTTTTGACAGATACGCAGTATTTT.

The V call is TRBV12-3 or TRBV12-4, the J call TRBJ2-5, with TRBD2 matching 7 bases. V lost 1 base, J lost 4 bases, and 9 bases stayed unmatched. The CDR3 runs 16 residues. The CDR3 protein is CASSLVSGRARETQYF. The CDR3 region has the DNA TGTGCCAGCAGTTTAGTAAGTGGGAGGGCGCGAGAGACCCAGTACTTC.

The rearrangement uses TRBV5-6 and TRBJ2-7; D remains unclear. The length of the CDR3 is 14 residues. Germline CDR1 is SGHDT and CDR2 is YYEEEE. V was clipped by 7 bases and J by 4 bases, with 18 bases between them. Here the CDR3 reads CASSSLQSYYEQYF. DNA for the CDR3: TGTGCCAGCTCCTCCCTGCAGTCGTATTACGAGCAGTACTTC.

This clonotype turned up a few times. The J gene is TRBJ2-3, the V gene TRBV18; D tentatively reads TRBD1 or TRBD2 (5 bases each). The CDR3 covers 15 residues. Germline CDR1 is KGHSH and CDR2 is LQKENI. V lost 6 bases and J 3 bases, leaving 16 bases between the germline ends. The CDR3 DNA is TGTGCCAGCTCGTACCGGGACCAACCGACAGATACGCAGTATTTT. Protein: CASSYRDQPTDTQYF.

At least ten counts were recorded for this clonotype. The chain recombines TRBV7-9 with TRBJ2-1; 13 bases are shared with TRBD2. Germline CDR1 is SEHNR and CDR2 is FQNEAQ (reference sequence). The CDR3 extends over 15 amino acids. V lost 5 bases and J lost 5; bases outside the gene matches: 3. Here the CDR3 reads CASSPGTSGNNEQFF. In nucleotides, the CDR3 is TGTGCCAGCAGCCCGGGGACTAGCGGGAACAATGAGCAGTTCTTC.

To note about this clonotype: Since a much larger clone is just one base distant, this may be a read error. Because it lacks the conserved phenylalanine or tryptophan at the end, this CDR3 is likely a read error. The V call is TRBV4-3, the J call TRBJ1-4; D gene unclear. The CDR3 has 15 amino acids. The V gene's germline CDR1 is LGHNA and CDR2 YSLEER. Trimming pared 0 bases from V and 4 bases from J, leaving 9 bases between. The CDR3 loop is CASSQELYHNEKLFS. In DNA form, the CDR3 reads TGCGCCAGCAGCCAAGAACTTTACCATAATGAAAAACTGTTTTCT.

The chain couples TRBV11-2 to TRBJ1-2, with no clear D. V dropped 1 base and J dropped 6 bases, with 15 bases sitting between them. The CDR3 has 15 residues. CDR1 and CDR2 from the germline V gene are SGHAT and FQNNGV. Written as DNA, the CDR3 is TGTGCCAGCAGCTTAGTTTGGTCGGGGTCCAATGGCTACACCTTC. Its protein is CASSLVWSGSNGYTF.

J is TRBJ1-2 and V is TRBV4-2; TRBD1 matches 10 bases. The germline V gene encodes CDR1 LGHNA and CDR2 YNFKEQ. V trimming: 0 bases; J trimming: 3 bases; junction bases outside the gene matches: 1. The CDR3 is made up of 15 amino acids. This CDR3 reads CASSQEGQGDYGYTF. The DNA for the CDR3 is TGTGCCAGCAGCCAAGAAGGACAGGGGGACTATGGCTACACCTTC.

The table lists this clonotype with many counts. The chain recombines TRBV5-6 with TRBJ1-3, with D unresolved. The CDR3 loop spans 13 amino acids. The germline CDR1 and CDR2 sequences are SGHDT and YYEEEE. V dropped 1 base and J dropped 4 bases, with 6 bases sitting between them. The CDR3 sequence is CASSLKAGNTIYF. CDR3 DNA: TGTGCCAGCAGCTTGAAGGCAGGAAACACCATATATTTT.

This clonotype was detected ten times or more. The CDR3 sequence is CASSQVSGGSNQPQHF. The CDR3 nucleotides read TGCGCCAGCAGCCAAGTTTCGGGGGGAAGCAATCAGCCCCAGCATTTT. The chain joins TRBV4-1 to TRBJ1-5; D perhaps matches TRBD1 (5 bases). The V gene's germline CDR1 is MGHRA and CDR2 YSYEKL. The V and J ends lost 1 base and 1 base respectively, with 11 bases between them. This CDR3 region has 16 residues.

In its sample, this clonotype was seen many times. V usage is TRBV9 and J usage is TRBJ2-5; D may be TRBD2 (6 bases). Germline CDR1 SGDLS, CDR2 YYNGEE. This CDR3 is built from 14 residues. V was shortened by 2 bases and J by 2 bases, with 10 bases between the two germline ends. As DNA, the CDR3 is TGTGCCAGCAGCGTCTCAGGGACTCAAGAGACCCAGTACTTC. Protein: CASSVSGTQETQYF.

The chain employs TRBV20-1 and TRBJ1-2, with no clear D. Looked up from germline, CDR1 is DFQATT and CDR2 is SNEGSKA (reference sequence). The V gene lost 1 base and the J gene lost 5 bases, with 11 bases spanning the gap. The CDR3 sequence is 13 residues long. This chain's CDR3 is CSARVAGGYGYTF. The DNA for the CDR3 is TGCAGTGCTAGAGTCGCAGGTGGTTATGGCTACACCTTC.

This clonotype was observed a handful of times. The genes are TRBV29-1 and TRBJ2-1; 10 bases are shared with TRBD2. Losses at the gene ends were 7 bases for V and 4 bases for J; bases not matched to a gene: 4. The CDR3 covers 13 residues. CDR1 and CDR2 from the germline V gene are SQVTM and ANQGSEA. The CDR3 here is CSGGTSVYNEQFF. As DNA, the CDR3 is TGCAGCGGCGGGACTAGCGTTTACAATGAGCAGTTCTTC.

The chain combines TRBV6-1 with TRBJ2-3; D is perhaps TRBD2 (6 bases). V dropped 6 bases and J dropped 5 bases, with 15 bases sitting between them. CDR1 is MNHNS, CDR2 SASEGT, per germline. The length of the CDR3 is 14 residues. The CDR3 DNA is TGTGCCAGCAGGGCAGAGGCTAGCGAAGATACGCAGTATTTT. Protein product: CASRAEASEDTQYF.

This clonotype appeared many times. The CDR3 here is CASSYGLSSYEQYF. The CDR3 nucleotides read TGTGCCAGCAGTTATGGGTTGAGCTCCTACGAGCAGTACTTC. This chain connects TRBV6-5 to TRBJ2-7; D is unresolved. Trimming stripped 3 bases from V and 0 bases from J, with 9 bases between. Germline V lookup: CDR1 MNHEY, CDR2 SVGAGI. The CDR3 sequence is 14 residues long.

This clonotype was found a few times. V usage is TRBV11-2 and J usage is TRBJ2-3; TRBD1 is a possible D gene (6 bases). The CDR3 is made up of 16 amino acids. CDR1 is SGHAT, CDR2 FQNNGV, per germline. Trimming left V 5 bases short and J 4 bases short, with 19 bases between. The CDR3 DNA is TGTGCCAGCAGCGCGATTGGGGCAGGGGTACCAGATACGCAGTATTTT. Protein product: CASSAIGAGVPDTQYF. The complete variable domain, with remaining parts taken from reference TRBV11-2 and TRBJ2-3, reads EAGVAQSPRYKIIEKRQSVAFWCNPISGHATLYWYQQILGQGPKLLIQFQNNGVVDDSQLPKDRFSAERLKGVDSTLKIQPAKLEDSAVYLCASSAIGAGVPDTQYFGPGTRLTVL.

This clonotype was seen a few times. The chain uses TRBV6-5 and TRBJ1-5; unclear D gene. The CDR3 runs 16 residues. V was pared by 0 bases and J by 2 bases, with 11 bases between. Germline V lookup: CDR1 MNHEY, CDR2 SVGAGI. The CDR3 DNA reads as TGTGCCAGCAGTTACTCGAACCCAGGCGGCAATCAGCCCCAGCATTTT. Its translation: CASSYSNPGGNQPQHF.

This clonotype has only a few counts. The CDR3 loop is CASSFVPGYQETQYF. The CDR3 DNA reads TGTGCCAGCAGCTTTGTCCCGGGGTACCAAGAGACCCAGTACTTC. J is TRBJ2-5 and V is TRBV5-6, with a weak D call TRBD2 (5 bases). V lost 2 bases and J 0 bases, leaving 11 bases between the germline ends. Germline assignment: CDR1 SGHDT and CDR2 YYEEEE. The CDR3 totals 15 residues.

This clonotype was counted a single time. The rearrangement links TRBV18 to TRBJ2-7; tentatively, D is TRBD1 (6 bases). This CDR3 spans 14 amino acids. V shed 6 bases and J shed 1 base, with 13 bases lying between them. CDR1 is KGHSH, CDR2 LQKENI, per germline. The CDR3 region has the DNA TGTGCCAGCTCCCGTACAGGGTTTTCCTACGAGCAGTACTTC. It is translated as CASSRTGFSYEQYF. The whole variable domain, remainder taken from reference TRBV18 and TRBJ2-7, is NAGVMQNPRHLVRRRGQEARLRCSPMKGHSHVYWYRQLPEEGLKFMVYLQKENIIDESGMPKERFSAEFPKEGPSILRIQQVVRGDSAAYFCASSRTGFSYEQYFGPGTRLTVT.

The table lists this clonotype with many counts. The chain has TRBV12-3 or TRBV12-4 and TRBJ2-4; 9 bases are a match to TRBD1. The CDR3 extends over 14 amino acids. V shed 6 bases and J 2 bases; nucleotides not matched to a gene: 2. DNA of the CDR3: TGTGCCAGCAGCGGGACAGGGTCCAAAAACATTCAGTACTTC. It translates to CASSGTGSKNIQYF.

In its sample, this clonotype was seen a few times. The CDR3 bases are TGTGCCAGCAGCCAAGATCTTTTTTCGGTTAATGAGCAGTTCTTC. Translation: CASSQDLFSVNEQFF. The rearrangement uses TRBV3-1 and TRBJ2-1; D is ambiguous. There are 15 residues in the CDR3. The V and J ends lost 0 bases and 7 bases respectively, with 13 bases between them. Germline V gene sequence: CDR1 LGHDT, CDR2 YNNKEL (reference sequence).

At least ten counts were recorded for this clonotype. The DNA for the CDR3 is TGTGCCAGTAGCTCCGGACTAGCGGGAAGCAACGAGCAGTACTTC. Translated, it gives CASSSGLAGSNEQYF. This sequence joins TRBV19 and TRBJ2-7; 12 bases are a match to TRBD2. The CDR3 totals 15 residues. The junction had 8 bases not matched to a gene; V was cut back by 6 bases and J by 5 bases. CDR1 is LNHDA, CDR2 SQIVND, per germline (reference sequence). Combining the CDR3 with reference TRBV19 and TRBJ2-7 gives the whole variable domain DGGITQSPKYLFRKEGQNVTLSCEQNLNHDAMYWYRQDPGQGLRLIYYSQIVNDFQKGDIAEGYSVSREKKESFPLTVTSAQKNPTAFYLCASSSGLAGSNEQYFGPGTRLTVT.

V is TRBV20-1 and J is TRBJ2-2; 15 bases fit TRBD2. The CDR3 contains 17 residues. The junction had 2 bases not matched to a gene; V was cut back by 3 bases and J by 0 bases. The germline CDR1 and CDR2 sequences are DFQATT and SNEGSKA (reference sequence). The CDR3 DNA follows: TGCAGTGCTAGGGGACTAGCGGGGGGTGCGAACACCGGGGAGCTGTTTTTT. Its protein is CSARGLAGGANTGELFF.